These 13 T cell receptor beta chains were sequenced from one sample in a study of cytomegalovirus exposure and HLA in healthy donors. Profiling relied on immunoSEQ multiplex PCR, and the TCRdb table lists in-frame clones only, not all of them. The sample holds some 170,000 clones, 75% to 90% seen once. The sequenced sample consisted of PBMCs. These receptors came from a woman aged 18 to 35 in good health and CMV-seronegative.

The chain is built from TRBV27 and TRBJ2-5; TRBD1 aligns across 7 bases. V shed 10 bases, J shed 5 bases, and the junction held 22 bases outside the gene matches. Germline CDR1 MNHEY, CDR2 SMNVEV (reference sequence). The CDR3 has 17 amino acids. The chain's CDR3 is CATMSRRGGSGRETQYF. CDR3 nucleotide sequence: TGTGCCACCATGAGCCGCAGAGGGGGCTCGGGTCGGGAGACCCAGTACTTC.

V usage is TRBV14 and J usage is TRBJ2-7; possible D gene TRBD2, 6 bases. Germline V gives CDR1 SGHDN, CDR2 FVKESK. The V and J ends lost 5 bases and 0 bases respectively, with 17 bases between them. The CDR3 covers 16 residues. CDR3 nucleotides: TGTGCCAGCAGCGTGGGACTTTCAGGGATCTCCTACGAGCAGTACTTC. Protein product: CASSVGLSGISYEQYF.

This chain uses TRBV10-3 with TRBJ2-2, with 8 bases that match TRBD1. Per the germline V gene, CDR1 is ENHRY and CDR2 is SYGVKD. The trim removed 10 bases at V and 6 bases at J, leaving 4 bases unmatched. The CDR3 is 12 residues long. CDR3 DNA: TGTGCCACTGAGACAGGGGCCGGGGAGCTGTTTTTT. Translation gives CATETGAGELFF.

This clone was observed a single time. This chain joins TRBV5-1 and TRBJ2-1; 8 bases agree with TRBD1. Trimming removed 1 base from V and 8 bases from J; junction bases left unmatched: 8. The CDR3 runs 15 residues. Germline V gene lookup returns CDR1 SGHRS and CDR2 YFSETQ. The CDR3 bases are TGCGCCAGCAGCTTGAGGCAGGGGGCCAGGTATGAGCAGTTCTTC. Encoded protein: CASSLRQGARYEQFF.

The rearrangement joins TRBV2 to TRBJ1-2; 8 bases are shared with TRBD1. The CDR3 sequence is 15 residues long. Per germline, CDR1 SNHLY and CDR2 FYNNEI. V shed 7 bases and J 4 bases; nucleotides not matched to a gene: 11. The CDR3 bases are TGTGCCAGCATCTCAGGACAGGGCCAATCCTATGGCTACACCTTC. This sequence encodes CASISGQGQSYGYTF.

The sample holds a few counts of this clone. This chain joins TRBV2 and TRBJ1-2; D gene uncertain. Germline V gene lookup returns CDR1 SNHLY and CDR2 FYNNEI. CDR3 size: 15 residues. Trimming took 3 bases from V and 2 from J, leaving 13 bases between them. The CDR3 DNA follows: TGTGCCAGCAGTGAGGAGGGTCGAAGGAACTATGGCTACACCTTC. It specifies CASSEEGRRNYGYTF.

The CDR3 DNA reads as TGTGCCAGCAGCCAAGACGGCGGTAGCTCCTACGAGCAGTACTTC. This gives the protein CASSQDGGSSYEQYF. The chain couples TRBV4-2 to TRBJ2-7; D is undetermined. Germline CDR1 is LGHNA and CDR2 is YNFKEQ. The CDR3 has 15 amino acids. V was shortened by 0 bases and J by 0 bases, with 9 bases between the two germline ends.

The chain carries TRBV4-3 and TRBJ2-1; D is perhaps TRBD2 (5 bases). Germline V gene data show CDR1 as LGHNA and CDR2 as YSLEER. This CDR3 region has 14 residues. Trimming pared 3 bases from V and 9 bases from J, leaving 15 bases between. The chain's CDR3 is CASSHGDYQSEQFF. The CDR3 DNA reads as TGCGCCAGCAGCCACGGAGACTATCAATCTGAGCAGTTCTTC.

A single count supports this clone. The V and J genes are TRBV4-1 and TRBJ2-7; a possible D gene is TRBD2 (5 bases). V lost 6 bases and J lost 0, with 15 bases in between. CDR1 and CDR2 (germline): MGHRA, YSYEKL. The CDR3 is made up of 15 amino acids. CDR3 DNA: TGCGCCAGCAGGAACGTAGGACTCCGCTCCTACGAGCAGTACTTC. Amino acid sequence: CASRNVGLRSYEQYF.

This clone came up once. Here the CDR3 reads CASSYSIVGNTEAFF. In DNA form, the CDR3 reads TGTGCCAGCAGTTACTCGATAGTCGGGAACACTGAAGCTTTCTTT. This chain uses TRBV6-5 with TRBJ1-1; D remains unclear. From germline, CDR1 is MNHEY and CDR2 SVGAGI. The germline V and J ends were trimmed by 0 bases and 1 base, with 9 bases remaining between them. This CDR3 comprises 15 residues.

The gene calls are TRBV4-3 and TRBJ2-5, with 8 bases lining up with TRBD1. Germline loops: CDR1 LGHNA, CDR2 YSLEER. This CDR3 has 15 residues. Germline trimming cut 0 bases from V and 5 bases from J; bases unmatched to any gene: 5. This CDR3 is CASSQDDRGTETQYF. As DNA, the CDR3 is TGCGCCAGCAGCCAAGATGACAGGGGAACGGAGACCCAGTACTTC.

This clone was picked up one time. The V call is TRBV10-2, the J call TRBJ2-3; D is perhaps TRBD2 (6 bases). Per germline, CDR1 WSHSY and CDR2 SAAADI. V was pared by 8 bases and J by 1 base, with 16 bases between. The CDR3 spans 15 residues. CDR3 nucleotides: TGCGCCAGCCTTGGGACTCCCAAGGGCACAGATACGCAGTATTTT. This encodes CASLGTPKGTDTQYF.

The rearrangement joins TRBV9 to TRBJ2-7; possible D gene TRBD1, 7 bases. Germline CDR1 is SGDLS and CDR2 is YYNGEE. The CDR3 extends over 15 amino acids. V gave up 0 bases and J gave up 3 bases, with 13 bases separating them. CDR3 coding DNA: TGTGCCAGCAGCGTAGCAGGGGGAGGTGTCTACGAGCAGTACTTC. It codes for CASSVAGGGVYEQYF.